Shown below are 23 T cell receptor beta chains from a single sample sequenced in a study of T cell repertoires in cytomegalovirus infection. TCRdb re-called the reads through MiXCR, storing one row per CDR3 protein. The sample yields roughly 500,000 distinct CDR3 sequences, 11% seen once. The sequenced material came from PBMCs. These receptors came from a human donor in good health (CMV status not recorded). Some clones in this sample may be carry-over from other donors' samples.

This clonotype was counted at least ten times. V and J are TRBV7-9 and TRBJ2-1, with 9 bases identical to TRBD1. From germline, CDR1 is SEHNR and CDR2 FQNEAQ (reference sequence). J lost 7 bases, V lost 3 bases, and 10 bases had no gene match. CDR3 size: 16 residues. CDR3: CASSFITGGSGNEQFF. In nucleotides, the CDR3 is TGTGCCAGCAGCTTCATAACAGGGGGCTCGGGGAATGAGCAGTTCTTC.

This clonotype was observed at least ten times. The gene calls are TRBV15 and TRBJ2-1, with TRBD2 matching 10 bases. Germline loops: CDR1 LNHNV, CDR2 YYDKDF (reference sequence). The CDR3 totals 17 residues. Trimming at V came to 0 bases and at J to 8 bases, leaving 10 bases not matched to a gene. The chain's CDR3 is CATSREQPGTSVDEQFF. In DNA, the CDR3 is TGTGCCACCAGCAGAGAACAACCCGGGACTAGCGTCGATGAGCAGTTCTTC. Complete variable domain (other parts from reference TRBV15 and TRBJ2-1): DAMVIQNPRYQVTQFGKPVTLSCSQTLNHNVMYWYQQKSSQAPKLLFHYYDKDFNNEADTPDNFQSRRPNTSFCFLDIRSPGLGDTAMYLCATSREQPGTSVDEQFFGPGTRLTVL.

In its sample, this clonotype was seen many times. CDR3 in amino acids: CASSLERFMNTEAFF. CDR3 DNA sequence: TGTGCCAGCAGCTTAGAAAGATTCATGAACACTGAAGCTTTCTTT. V is TRBV7-9 and J is TRBJ1-1; D is uncertain. V gave up 1 base and J gave up 0 bases, with 9 bases separating them. Looked up from germline, CDR1 is SEHNR and CDR2 is FQNEAQ (reference sequence). This CDR3 region has 15 residues.

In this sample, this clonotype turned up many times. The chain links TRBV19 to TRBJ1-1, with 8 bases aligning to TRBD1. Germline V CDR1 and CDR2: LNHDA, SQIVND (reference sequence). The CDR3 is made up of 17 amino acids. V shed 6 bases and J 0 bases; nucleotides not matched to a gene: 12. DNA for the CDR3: TGTGCCAGTAGGAGGGGCACAGGGGGTCGTATGAACACTGAAGCTTTCTTT. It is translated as CASRRGTGGRMNTEAFF.

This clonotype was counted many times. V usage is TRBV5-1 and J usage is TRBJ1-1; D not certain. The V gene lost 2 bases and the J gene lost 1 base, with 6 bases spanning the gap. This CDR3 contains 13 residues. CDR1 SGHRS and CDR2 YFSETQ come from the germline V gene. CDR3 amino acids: CASSFASNTEAFF. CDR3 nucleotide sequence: TGCGCCAGCAGCTTCGCCTCGAACACTGAAGCTTTCTTT.

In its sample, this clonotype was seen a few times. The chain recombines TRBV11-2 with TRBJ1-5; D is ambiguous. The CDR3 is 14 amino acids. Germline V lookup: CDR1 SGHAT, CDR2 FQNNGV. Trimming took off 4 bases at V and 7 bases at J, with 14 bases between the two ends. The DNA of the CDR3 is TGTGCCAGCAGCTCCATCCGGGGTCGGCAGCCCCAGCATTTT. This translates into CASSSIRGRQPQHF.

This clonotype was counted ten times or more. CDR3 in DNA: TGTGCCAGCAGTTTGGGGCAGCCACTCAATCAGCCCCAGCATTTT. Its translation is CASSLGQPLNQPQHF. This chain uses TRBV12-3 or TRBV12-4 with TRBJ1-5, with D possibly TRBD1 on 5 matching bases. V was pared by 3 bases and J by 3 bases, with 12 bases between. This CDR3 is built from 15 residues.

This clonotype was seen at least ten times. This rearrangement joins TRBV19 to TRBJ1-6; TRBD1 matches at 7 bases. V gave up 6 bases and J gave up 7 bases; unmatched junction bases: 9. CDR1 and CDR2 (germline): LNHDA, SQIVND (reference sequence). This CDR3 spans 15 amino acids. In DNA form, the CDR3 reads TGTGCCAGTAGCTTGGGACAGTTCCTGAATTCACCCCTCCACTTT. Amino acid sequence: CASSLGQFLNSPLHF.

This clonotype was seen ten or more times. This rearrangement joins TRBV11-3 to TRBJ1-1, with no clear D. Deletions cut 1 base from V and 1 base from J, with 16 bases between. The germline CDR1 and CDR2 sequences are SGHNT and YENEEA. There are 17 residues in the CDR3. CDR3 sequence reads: CASSLGGLAGKNTEAFF. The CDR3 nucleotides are TGTGCCAGCAGCTTAGGGGGTCTTGCCGGGAAGAACACTGAAGCTTTCTTT.

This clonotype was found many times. The CDR3 reads CATSDRSFQRESTDTQYF. CDR3 bases: TGTGCCACCAGTGATCGGTCATTTCAGCGGGAAAGCACAGATACGCAGTATTTT. The chain links TRBV24-1 to TRBJ2-3, with 7 positions matching TRBD2. The germline gives CDR1 KGHDR, CDR2 SFDVKD. The V gene end was trimmed by 3 bases and the J gene end by 0 bases; junction bases not matched to a gene: 11. CDR3 length: 18 residues.

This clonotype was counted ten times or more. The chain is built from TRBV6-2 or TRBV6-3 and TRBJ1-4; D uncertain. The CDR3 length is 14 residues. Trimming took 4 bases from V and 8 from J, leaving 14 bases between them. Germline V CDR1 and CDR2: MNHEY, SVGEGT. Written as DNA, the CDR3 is TGTGCCAGCAGTTTTGGACCGGCACGCGAAAAACTGTTTTTT. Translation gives CASSFGPAREKLFF.

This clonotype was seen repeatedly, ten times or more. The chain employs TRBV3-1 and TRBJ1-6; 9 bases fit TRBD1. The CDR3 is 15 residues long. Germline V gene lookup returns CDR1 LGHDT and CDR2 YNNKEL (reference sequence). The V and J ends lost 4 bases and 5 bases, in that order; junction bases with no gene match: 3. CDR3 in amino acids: CASSPTGGDNSPLHF. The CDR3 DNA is TGTGCCAGCAGCCCGACAGGGGGAGATAATTCACCCCTCCACTTT.

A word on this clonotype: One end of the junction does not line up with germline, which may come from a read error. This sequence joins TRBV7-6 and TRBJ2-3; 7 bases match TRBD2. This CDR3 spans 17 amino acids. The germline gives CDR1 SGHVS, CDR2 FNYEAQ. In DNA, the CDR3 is TGTGTCAGCAGCCTAAGGATTCCAGCGGGGTTGACAGATACGCAGTATTTT. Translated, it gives CVSSLRIPAGLTDTQYF.

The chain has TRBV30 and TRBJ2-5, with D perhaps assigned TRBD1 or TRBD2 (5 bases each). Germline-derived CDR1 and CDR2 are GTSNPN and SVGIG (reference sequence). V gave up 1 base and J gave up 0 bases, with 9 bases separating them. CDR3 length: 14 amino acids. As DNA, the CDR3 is TGTGCCTGGAGTGGGGGGTCGTACCAAGAGACCCAGTACTTC. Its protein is CAWSGGSYQETQYF. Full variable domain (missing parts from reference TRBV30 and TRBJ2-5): SQTIHQWPATLVQPVGSPLSLECTVEGTSNPNLYWYRQAAGRGLQLLFYSVGIGQISSEVPQNLSASRPQDRQFILSSKKLLLSDSGFYLCAWSGGSYQETQYFGPGTRLLVL.

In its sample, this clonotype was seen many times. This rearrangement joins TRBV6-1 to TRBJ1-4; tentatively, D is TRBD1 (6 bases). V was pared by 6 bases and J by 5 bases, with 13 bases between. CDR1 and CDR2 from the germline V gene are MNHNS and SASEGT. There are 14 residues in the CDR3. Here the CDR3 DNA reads TGTGCCAGCAGCTCCGGACAGATGAATGAAAAACTGTTTTTT. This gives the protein CASSSGQMNEKLFF.

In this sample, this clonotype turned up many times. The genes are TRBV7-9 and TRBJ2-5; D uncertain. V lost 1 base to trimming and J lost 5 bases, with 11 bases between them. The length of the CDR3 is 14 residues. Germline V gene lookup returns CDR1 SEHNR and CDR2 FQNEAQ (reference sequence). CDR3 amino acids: CASSLVGSEETQYF. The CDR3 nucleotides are TGTGCCAGCAGCTTAGTAGGTTCAGAGGAGACCCAGTACTTC.

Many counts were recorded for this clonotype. The CDR3 coding sequence is TGTGCCAGCTCACCACAGACAGGGATCAATCAGCCCCAGCATTTT. Its protein product is CASSPQTGINQPQHF. This rearrangement joins TRBV18 to TRBJ1-5; 7 nucleotides align to TRBD1. V lost 1 base, J lost 3 bases, and 3 bases stayed unmatched. CDR3 length: 15 amino acids. Germline V gene data show CDR1 as KGHSH and CDR2 as LQKENI.

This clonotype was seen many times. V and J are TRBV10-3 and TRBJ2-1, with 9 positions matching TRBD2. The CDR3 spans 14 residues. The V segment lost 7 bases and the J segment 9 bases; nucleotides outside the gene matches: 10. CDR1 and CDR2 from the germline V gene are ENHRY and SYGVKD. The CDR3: CAIKQGSGSSEQFF. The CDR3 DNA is TGTGCCATCAAGCAAGGTAGCGGGAGTAGTGAGCAGTTCTTC.

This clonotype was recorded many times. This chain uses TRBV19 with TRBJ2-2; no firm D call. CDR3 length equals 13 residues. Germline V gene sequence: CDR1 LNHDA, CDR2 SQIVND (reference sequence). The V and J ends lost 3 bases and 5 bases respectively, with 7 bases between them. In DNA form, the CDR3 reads TGTGCCAGTAGTATCCTGGAAACCGGGGAGCTGTTTTTT. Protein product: CASSILETGELFF. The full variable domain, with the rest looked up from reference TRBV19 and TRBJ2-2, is DGGITQSPKYLFRKEGQNVTLSCEQNLNHDAMYWYRQDPGQGLRLIYYSQIVNDFQKGDIAEGYSVSREKKESFPLTVTSAQKNPTAFYLCASSILETGELFFGEGSRLTVL.

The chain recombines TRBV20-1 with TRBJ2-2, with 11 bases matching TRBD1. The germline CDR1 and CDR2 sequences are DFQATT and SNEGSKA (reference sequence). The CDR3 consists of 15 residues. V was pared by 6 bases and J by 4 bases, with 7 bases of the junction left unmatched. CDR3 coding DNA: TGCAGTGCGAAACCCGGGACAGGGGGCACCGGGGAGCTGTTTTTT. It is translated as CSAKPGTGGTGELFF.

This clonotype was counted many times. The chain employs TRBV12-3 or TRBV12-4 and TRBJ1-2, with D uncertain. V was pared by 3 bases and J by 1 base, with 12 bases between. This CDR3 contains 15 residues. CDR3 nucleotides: TGTGCCAGCAGTTTTGGCAGACAAGTTAACTATGGCTACACCTTC. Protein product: CASSFGRQVNYGYTF.

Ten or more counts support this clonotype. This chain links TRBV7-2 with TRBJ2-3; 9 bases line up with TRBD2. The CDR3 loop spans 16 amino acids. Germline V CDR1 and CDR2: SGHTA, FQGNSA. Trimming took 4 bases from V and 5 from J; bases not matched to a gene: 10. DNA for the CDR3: TGTGCCAGCAGCTCAGGAGGTAGCGGGAGAGGAGATACGCAGTATTTT. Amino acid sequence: CASSSGGSGRGDTQYF.

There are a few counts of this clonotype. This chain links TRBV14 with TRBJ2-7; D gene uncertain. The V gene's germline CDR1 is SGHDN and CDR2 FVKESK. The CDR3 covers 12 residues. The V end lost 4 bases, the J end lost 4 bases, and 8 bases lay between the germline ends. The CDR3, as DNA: TGTGCCAGCAGCCGAGCCGCTTACGAGCAGTACTTC. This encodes CASSRAAYEQYF.